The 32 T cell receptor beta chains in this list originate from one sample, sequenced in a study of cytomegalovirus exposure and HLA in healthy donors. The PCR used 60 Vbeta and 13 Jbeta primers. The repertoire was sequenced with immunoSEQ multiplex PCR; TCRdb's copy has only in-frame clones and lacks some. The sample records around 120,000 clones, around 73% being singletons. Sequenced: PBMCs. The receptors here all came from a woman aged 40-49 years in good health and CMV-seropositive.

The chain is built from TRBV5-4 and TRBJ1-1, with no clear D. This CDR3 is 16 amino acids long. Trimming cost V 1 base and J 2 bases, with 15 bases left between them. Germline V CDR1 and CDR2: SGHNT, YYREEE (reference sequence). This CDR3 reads CASSLRVVPLNTEAFF. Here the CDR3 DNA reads TGTGCCAGCAGCTTGCGGGTTGTACCGTTAAACACTGAAGCTTTCTTT.

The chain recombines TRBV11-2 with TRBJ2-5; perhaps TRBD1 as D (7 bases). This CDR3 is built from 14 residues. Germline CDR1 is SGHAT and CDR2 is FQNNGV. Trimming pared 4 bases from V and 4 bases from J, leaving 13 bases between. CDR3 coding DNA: TGTGCCAGCAGCTATTATCAGGGGGGAGAGACCCAGTACTTC. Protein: CASSYYQGGETQYF.

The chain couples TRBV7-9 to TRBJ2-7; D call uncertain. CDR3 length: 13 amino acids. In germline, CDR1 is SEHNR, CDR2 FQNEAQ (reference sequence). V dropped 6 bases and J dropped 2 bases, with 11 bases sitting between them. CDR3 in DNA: TGTGCCAGCAGGGAAGACAACGCCTACGAGCAGTACTTC. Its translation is CASREDNAYEQYF.

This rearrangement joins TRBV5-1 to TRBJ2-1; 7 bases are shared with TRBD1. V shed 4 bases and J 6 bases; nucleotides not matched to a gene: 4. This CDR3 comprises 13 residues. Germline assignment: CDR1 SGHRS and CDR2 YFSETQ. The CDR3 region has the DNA TGCGCCAGCAGCGTCCGGACAGGCAATGAGCAGTTCTTC. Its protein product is CASSVRTGNEQFF.

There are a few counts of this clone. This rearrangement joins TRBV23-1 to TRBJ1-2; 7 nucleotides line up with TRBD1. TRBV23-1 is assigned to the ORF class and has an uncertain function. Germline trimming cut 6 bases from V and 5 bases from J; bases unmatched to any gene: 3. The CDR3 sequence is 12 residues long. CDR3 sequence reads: CASRGQAYGYTF. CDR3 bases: TGCGCCAGCAGAGGACAGGCGTATGGCTACACCTTC.

The CDR3: CASSQDRQGLGYTF. CDR3 DNA: TGCGCCAGCAGCCAAGATAGGCAGGGACTAGGCTACACCTTC. This chain joins TRBV4-3 and TRBJ1-2, with a possible D match to TRBD1 (5 bases). V lost 0 bases and J lost 8, with 13 bases in between. The CDR3 length is 14 residues. Germline-derived CDR1 and CDR2 are LGHNA and YSLEER.

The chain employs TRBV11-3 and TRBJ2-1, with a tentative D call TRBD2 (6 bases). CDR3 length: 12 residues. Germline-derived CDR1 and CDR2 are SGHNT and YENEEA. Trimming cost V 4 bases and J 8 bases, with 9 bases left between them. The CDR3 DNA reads TGTGCCAGCAGCTCGACTAGAGATGAGCAGTTCTTC. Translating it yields CASSSTRDEQFF. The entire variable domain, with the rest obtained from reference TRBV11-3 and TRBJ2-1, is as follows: EAGVVQSPRYKIIEKKQPVAFWCNPISGHNTLYWYLQNLGQGPELLIRYENEEAVDDSQLPKDRFSAERLKGVDSTLKIQPAELGDSAVYLCASSSTRDEQFFGPGTRLTVL.

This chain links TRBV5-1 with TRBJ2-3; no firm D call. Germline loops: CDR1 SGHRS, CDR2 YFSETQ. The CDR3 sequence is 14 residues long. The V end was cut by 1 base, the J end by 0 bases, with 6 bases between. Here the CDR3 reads CASSLLQSTDTQYF. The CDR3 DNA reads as TGCGCCAGCAGCTTGTTACAGAGCACAGATACGCAGTATTTT. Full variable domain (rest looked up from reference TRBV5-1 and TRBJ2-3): KAGVTQTPRYLIKTRGQQVTLSCSPISGHRSVSWYQQTPGQGLQFLFEYFSETQRNKGNFPGRFSGRQFSNSRSEMNVSTLELGDSALYLCASSLLQSTDTQYFGPGTRLTVL.

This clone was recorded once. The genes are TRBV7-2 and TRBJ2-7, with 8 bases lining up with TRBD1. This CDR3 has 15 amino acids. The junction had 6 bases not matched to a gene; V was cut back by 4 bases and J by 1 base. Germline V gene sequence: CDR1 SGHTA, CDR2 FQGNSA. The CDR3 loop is CASSWTGQASYEQYF. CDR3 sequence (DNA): TGTGCCAGCAGCTGGACGGGACAGGCATCCTACGAGCAGTACTTC.

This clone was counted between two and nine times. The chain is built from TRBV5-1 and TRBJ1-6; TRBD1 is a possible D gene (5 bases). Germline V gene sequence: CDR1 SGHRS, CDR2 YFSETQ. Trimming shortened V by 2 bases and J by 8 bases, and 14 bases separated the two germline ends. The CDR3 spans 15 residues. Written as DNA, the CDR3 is TGCGCCAGCAGCTTTCAGGGTTTATCGGATTCACCCCTCCACTTT. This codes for CASSFQGLSDSPLHF.

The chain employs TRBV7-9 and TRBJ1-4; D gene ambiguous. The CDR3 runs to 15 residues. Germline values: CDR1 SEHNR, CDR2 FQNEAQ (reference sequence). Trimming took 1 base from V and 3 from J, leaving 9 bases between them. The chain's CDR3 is CASSLGKGANEKLFF. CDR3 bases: TGTGCCAGCAGCTTAGGCAAGGGAGCTAATGAAAAACTGTTTTTT.

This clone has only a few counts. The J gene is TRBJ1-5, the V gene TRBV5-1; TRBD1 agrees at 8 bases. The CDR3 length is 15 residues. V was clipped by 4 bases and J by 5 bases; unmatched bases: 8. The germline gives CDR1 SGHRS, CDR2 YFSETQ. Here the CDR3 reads CASSAGTGRDQPQHF. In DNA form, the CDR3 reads TGCGCCAGCAGCGCAGGGACAGGCAGAGATCAGCCCCAGCATTTT.

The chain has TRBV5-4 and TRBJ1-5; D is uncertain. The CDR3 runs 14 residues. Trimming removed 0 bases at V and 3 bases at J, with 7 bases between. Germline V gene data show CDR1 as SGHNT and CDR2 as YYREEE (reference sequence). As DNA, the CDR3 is TGTGCCAGCAGCTTGGATGGCAACAATCAGCCCCAGCATTTT. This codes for CASSLDGNNQPQHF.

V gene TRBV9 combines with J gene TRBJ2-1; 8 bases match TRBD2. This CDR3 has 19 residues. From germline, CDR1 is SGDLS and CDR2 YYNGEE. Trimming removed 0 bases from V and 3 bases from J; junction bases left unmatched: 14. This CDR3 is CASSVGIGGIAGFYNEQFF. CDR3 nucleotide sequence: TGTGCCAGCAGCGTAGGAATAGGCGGAATAGCGGGGTTCTACAATGAGCAGTTCTTC.

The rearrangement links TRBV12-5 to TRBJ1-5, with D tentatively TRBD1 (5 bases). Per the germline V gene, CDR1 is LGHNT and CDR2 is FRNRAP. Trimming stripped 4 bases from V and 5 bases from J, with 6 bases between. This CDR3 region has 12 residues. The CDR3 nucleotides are TGTGCTAGTGGTTCGGGGGATCAGCCCCAGCATTTT. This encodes CASGSGDQPQHF.

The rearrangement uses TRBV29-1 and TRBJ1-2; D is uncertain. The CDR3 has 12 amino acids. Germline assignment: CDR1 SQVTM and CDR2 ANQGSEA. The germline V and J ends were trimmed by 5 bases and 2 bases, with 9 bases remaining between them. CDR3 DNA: TGCAGCGTTAGAAGGCGGAACTATGGCTACACCTTC. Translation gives CSVRRRNYGYTF.

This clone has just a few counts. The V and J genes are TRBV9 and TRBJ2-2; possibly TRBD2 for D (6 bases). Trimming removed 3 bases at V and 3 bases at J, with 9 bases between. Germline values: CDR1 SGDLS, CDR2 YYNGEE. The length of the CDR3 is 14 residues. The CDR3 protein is CASSGAGYTGELFF. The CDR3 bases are TGTGCCAGCAGCGGGGCGGGGTACACCGGGGAGCTGTTTTTT.

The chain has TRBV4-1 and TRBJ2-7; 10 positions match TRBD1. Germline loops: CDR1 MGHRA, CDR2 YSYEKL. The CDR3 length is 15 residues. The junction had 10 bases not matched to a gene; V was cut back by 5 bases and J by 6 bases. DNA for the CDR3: TGCGCCAGCAGCTCGCCGGGACAGGGGACCCGCGAGCAGTACTTC. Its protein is CASSSPGQGTREQYF.

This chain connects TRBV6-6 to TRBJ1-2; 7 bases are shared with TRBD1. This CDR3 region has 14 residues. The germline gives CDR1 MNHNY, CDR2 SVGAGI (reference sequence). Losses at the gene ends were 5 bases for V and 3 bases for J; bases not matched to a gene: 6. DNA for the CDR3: TGTGCCAGCAGTCCCGGGACAGTTTACTATGGCTACACCTTC. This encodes CASSPGTVYYGYTF.

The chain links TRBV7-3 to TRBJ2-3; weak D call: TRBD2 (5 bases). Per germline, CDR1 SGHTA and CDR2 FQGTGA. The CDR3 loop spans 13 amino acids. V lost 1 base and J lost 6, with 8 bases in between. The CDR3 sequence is CASSLSWRDTQYF. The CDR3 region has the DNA TGTGCCAGCAGCTTAAGTTGGAGGGATACGCAGTATTTT.

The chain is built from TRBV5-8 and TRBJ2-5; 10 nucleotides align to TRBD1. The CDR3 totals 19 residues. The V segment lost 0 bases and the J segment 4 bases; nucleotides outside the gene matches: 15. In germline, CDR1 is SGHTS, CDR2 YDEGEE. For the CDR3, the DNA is TGTGCCAGCAGCTTGGCCGTTTATGGGGACAGGGGACCGGGAGAGACCCAGTACTTC. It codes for CASSLAVYGDRGPGETQYF.

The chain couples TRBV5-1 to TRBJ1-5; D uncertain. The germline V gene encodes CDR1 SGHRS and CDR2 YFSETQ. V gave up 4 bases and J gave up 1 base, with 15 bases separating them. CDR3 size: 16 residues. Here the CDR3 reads CASSPDSVGSNQPQHF. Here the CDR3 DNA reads TGCGCCAGCAGCCCGGACTCGGTAGGGAGCAATCAGCCCCAGCATTTT.

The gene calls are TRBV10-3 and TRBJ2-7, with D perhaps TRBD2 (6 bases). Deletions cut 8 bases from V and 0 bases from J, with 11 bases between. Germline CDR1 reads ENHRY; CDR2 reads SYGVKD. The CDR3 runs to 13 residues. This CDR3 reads CAIARGNSYEQYF. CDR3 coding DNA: TGTGCCATCGCACGGGGGAACTCCTACGAGCAGTACTTC.

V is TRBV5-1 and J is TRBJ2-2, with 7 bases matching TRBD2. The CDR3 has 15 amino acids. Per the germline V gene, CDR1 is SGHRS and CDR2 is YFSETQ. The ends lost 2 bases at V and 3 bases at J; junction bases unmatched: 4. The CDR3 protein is CASSFGLADTGELFF. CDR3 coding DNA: TGCGCCAGCAGCTTCGGGCTAGCGGACACCGGGGAGCTGTTTTTT.

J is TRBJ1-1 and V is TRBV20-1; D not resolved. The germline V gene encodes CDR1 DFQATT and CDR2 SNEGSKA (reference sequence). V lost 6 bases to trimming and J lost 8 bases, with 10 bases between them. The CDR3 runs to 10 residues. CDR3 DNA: TGCAGTGCCACGGACTCAGAAGCTTTCTTT. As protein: CSATDSEAFF.

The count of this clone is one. The CDR3 spells CASSPDRSYGYTF. CDR3 coding DNA: TGTGCCAGCAGCCCGGACAGGAGCTATGGCTACACCTTC. V is TRBV7-3 and J is TRBJ1-2; 7 positions agree with TRBD1. J gave up 4 bases and V 5 bases, and 4 bases lay outside the gene matches. The CDR3 extends over 13 amino acids. The V gene's germline CDR1 is SGHTA and CDR2 FQGTGA.

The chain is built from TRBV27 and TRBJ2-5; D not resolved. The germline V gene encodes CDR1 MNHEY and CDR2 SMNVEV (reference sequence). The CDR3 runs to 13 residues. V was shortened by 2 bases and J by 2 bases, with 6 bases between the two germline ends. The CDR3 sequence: CASSLTVQETQYF. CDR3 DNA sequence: TGTGCCAGCAGTTTAACGGTACAAGAGACCCAGTACTTC.

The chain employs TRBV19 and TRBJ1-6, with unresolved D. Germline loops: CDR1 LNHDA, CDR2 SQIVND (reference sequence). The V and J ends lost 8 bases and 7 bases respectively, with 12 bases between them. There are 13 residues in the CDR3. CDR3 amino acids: CASRFRGNSPLHF. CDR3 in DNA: TGTGCCAGTCGATTTCGGGGAAATTCACCCCTCCACTTT. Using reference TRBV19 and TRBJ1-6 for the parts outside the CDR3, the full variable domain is DGGITQSPKYLFRKEGQNVTLSCEQNLNHDAMYWYRQDPGQGLRLIYYSQIVNDFQKGDIAEGYSVSREKKESFPLTVTSAQKNPTAFYLCASRFRGNSPLHFGNGTRLTVT.

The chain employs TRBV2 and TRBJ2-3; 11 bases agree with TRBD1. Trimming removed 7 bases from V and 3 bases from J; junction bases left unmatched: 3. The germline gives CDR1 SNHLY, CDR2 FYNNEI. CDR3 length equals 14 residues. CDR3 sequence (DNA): TGTGCCAGCACCGGACAGGGGGCGACAGATACGCAGTATTTT. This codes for CASTGQGATDTQYF.

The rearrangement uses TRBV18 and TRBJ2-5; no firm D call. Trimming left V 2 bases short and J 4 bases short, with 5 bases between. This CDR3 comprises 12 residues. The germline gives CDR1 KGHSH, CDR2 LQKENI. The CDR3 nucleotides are TGTGCCAGCTCACCAGGCCGAGAGACCCAGTACTTC. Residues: CASSPGRETQYF.

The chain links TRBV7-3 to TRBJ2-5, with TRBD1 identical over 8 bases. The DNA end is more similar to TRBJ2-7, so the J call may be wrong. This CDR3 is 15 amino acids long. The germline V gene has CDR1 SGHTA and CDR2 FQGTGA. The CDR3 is CASSLQGANIYEQYF. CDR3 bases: TGTGCCAGCAGCTTACAGGGGGCCAACATATACGAGCAGTACTTC.

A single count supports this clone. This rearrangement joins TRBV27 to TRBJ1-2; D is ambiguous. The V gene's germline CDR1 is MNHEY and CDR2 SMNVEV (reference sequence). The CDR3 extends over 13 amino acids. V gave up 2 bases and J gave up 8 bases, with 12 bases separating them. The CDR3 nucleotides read TGTGCCAGCAGTTTAATCGGGCAGCGGGGCTACACCTTC. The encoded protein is CASSLIGQRGYTF.